The clone carrying this TCR beta chain appeared once. The assay was immunoSEQ multiplex PCR, and TCRdb's table has in-frame clones only and misses some. This table holds 15,000 to 20,000 clones, approximately 83% found once. The sample belongs to a study of PD-L1 blockade in urothelial cancer. Overall study: Patients' histories included 0 to 3 prior chemotherapy regimens.

Described time point: peripheral blood 6 weeks after treatment start. This CDR3 contains 15 residues. Trimming took 6 bases from V and 1 from J; bases not matched to a gene: 8. The germline V gene encodes CDR1 SNHLY and CDR2 FYNNEI. The sequence was collected from a man between 50 and 59 years old with urothelial cancer. The J gene is TRBJ2-7, the V gene TRBV2; 8 bases match TRBD1. Sequencing was performed on PBMCs, taken around atezolizumab (anti-PD-L1) treatment. The CDR3 DNA follows: TGTGCCAGCAGGAAACAGGGGGGTGGGTCCTACGAGCAGTACGTC. Translating it yields CASRKQGGGSYEQYV.